This T cell receptor (beta chain) came from a study of OX40 agonist ivuxolimab in advanced cancers. Concerning the study at large: The costimulatory receptor OX40 (CD134) was targeted by ivuxolimab, a fully human IgG2 agonistic monoclonal antibody. Intravenous ivuxolimab was administered to patients every 2 weeks at six dose levels: 0.01, 0.1, 0.3, 1.5, 3 and 10 mg/kg. Of the roughly 51 patients in dose escalation, 19 had hepatocellular carcinoma, some 15 had melanoma, 9 had renal cell carcinoma and 9 had head and neck cancer. In the dose-escalation cohort, approximately 82% of patients were male, and the mean age was 60 years with a range of roughly 20 to 85. Prior anti-PD-1, anti-PD-L1 or anti-CTLA-4 therapy was permitted, and checkpoint inhibitors had been received by 40% to 50% of dose-escalation patients. Three dose-escalation patients achieved partial responses, one with hepatocellular carcinoma and two with cutaneous melanoma. Peripheral TCRbeta sequencing was intended to test whether TCR sequence diversity was altered and clonal T-cell expansion was caused by ivuxolimab. The paper reports the monotherapy dose-escalation portion (N = 52 patients) of the phase I ivuxolimab trial.

For sequencing of the TCRbeta CDR3 region, genomic DNA was extracted from the sorted cells. The immunoSEQ Assay was used for sequencing of TCRbeta CDR3 regions. What TCRdb holds here is the immuneACCESS table cut down to in-frame rearrangements. Part of the clones is not present; checked against another copy, under half of the missing clones reflect an unresolved V gene, and the others are unexplained. This sample gives more than 80,000 clones in total; 85% to 95% of them show up just once. Together, the top ten hold about 2.6% of the sample. V gives up 3 bases and J gives up 8 bases, and the segment between their germline ends measures 16 bases. The CDR3 spans 15 residues, from the cysteine through the phenylalanine. Only the CDR3 DNA stays, 45 bases, in frame from base 1. The germline V gene encodes CDR1 SGHTA and CDR2 FQGNSA. This clone was observed a few times. This receptor's antigen is unknown. No qualities accompany the bases; no much larger clone lies one base away.

Results the study describes overall, beyond this receptor: Partial responders in the 0.1-3.0 mg/kg groups had among the lowest normalized peripheral clonal expansion, especially among CD8+ T cells. The antigen specificity of the peripheral T cells that underwent clonal expansion was not determined. Low levels of normalized T-cell clonal expansion were also seen in some patients who did not respond. After ivuxolimab, expanded clones were on average more numerous among CD8+ T cells than among CD4+ T cells. At doses of 0.1 to 3.0 mg/kg, clonal expansion of both CD4+ and CD8+ T cells in blood was seen between baseline and week 6.

The trial excluded patients who had a history of autoimmune disease or who were on systemic immunosuppression. Peripheral blood for TCR sequencing was drawn from every dose cohort at baseline, at cycle 4 day 1 and at cycle 7 day 1. Samples were obtained from an open-label, multicenter, first-in-human phase I dose-escalation trial of ivuxolimab. Adults with locally advanced or metastatic melanoma, renal cell carcinoma, hepatocellular carcinoma or head and neck squamous cell carcinoma were enrolled in the trial. Before TCR sequencing, CD4+ and CD8+ T cells were separately sorted from peripheral blood.

This clonotype was sampled from an adult with an advanced solid tumor such as melanoma, head and neck, liver or kidney cancer. The V and J segments used are TRBV7-2 and TRBJ1-4; perhaps TRBD1 is the D gene, with 5 bases matching. Sample: CD4+ or CD8+ T cells sorted from blood, taken in a trial of the OX40 agonist ivuxolimab. CDR3 sequence: CASSLLGVVGEKLFF. The bases are TGTGCCAGCAGCTTGTTAGGGGTAGTCGGAGAAAAACTGTTTTTT. Outside the CDR3, residues come from the reference TRBV7-2 and TRBJ1-4 proteins, so the full variable domain is: GAGVSQSPSNKVTEKGKDVELRCDPISGHTALYWYRQSLGQGLEFLIYFQGNSAPDKSGLPSDRFSAERTGGSVSTLTIQRTQQEDSAVYLCASSLLGVVGEKLFFGSGTQLSVL.